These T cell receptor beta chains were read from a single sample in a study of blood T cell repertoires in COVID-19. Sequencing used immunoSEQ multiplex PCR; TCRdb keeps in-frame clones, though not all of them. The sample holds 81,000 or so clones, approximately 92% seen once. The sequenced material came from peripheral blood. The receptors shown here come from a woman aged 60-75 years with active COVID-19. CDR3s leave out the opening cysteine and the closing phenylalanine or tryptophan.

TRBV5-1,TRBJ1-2,ASSPSTDLYGYT
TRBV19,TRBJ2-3,ASSGTSGTDTQY
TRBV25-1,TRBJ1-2,ASSEAGRTNYGYT
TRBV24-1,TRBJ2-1,ATSDPTAASGYDNEQF
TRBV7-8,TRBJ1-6,ASSLGPGLNSPLH
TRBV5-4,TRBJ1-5,ASSSQGTNQPQH
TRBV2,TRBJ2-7,ASSAGTTGGEQY
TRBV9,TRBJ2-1,ASSVVLAGGEQF
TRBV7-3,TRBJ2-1,ASSPTSGAGGEDEQF
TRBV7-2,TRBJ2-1,ASSLVVTSDNEQF
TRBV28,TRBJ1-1,ASSLSNRGNTEAF
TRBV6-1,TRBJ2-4,ASSDGGIYIAKNIQY
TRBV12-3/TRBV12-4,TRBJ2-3,ASSWGGTDTQY
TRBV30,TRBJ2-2,AREHTGELF
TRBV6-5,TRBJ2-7,ASSTRTGPYEQY
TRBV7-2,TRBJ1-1,ASSQTGGTEAF
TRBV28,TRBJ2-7,ASSFRGRRSYEQY
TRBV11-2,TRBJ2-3,ASSAAGGPTDTQY
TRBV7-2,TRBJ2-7,ASSLSTGFPYEQY
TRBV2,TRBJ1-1,ASSAGPNTEAF
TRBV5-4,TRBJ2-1,ASSRTGLGDNEQF
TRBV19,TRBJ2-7,ASSSGQGVPYEQY
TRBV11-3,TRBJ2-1,ASSMTSGSRGEQF
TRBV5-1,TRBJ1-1,ASSDRGLRAF
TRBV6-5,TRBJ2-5,ASSYERGGLETQY
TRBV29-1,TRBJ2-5,SGRGTGQETQY
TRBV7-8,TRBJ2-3,ASSLEDRGGVTDTQY
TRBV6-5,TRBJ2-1,ASSSVGTRGYNEQF
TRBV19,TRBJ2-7,ASSIRTPSYEQY
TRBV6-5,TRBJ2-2,ASSSGQGNTGELF
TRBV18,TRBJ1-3,ASSPTTAGNTIY
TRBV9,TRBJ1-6,ASSTREGGGQGRSPLH
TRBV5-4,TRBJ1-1,ASSRRRDTEAF
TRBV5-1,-,ASSHPSSGSSYNEQF
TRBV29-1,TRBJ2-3,SVVPGSHTDTQY
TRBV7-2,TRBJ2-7,ASAGNYEQY
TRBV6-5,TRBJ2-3,ASRSGGTDTQY
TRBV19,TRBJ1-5,ASSIGAVINQPQH
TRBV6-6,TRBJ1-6,ASSYPVGRTNSPLH
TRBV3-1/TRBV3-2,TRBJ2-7,ASSPGGVYEQY
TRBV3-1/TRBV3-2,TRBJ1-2,ASSLGVTGNYGYT
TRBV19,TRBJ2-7,ASSRAQGAVLYEQY
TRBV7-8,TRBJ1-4,ASSPPRGQGNEKLF
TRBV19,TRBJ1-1,ASSIMGQGGTEAF
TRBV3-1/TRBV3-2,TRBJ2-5,ASSQDSGGRETQY